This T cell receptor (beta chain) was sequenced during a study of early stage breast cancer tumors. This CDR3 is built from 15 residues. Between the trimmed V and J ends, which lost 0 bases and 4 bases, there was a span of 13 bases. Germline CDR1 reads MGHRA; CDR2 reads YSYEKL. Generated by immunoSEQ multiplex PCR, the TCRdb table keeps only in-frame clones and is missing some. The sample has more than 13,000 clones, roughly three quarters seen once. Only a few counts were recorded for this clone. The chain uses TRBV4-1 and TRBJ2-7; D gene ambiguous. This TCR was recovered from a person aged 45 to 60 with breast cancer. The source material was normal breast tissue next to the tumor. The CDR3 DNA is TGCGCCAGCAGCCAAGACTCGGTCTTGGTTTACGAGCAGTACTTC. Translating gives CASSQDSVLVYEQYF.